Given below is one T cell receptor (beta chain) in context. As yet, its antigen is unknown. This entry is derived from a study of regulatory T cells in long-lasting Graves disease. This CDR3 spans 14 amino acids. The germline V gene has CDR1 SGHVS and CDR2 FQNEAQ. Trimming stripped 7 bases from V and 4 bases from J, with 15 bases between. Notes on the study in general: Sample size, which was small, may have reduced accuracy. Preferential use of TRBV28, TRBJ1-2 and TRBJ2-5 was seen in persistent disease.

Building the TCR beta libraries relied on iRepertoire HTBI primers, and CDR3 regions underwent Arm-PCR. TCRdb called the multiplex PCR reads again in MiXCR, with one record for every CDR3 protein. The table records fewer than 400,000 distinct CDR3 sequences, around 20% of them present only once. As for time point: persistent/refractory GD, antithyroid drugs over 5 years with positive TRAb. TCR sequences were obtained from RNA taken from PBMCs. The sequencing here drew on peripheral blood mononuclear cells (PBMCs), taken when the disease was refractory, from a patient treated with antithyroid drugs. This TCR was sampled from a female donor with Graves disease. The chain couples TRBV7-8 to TRBJ2-3; unclear D gene. CDR3 loop: CASNHRNGPDTQYF. The CDR3 DNA sequence: TGTGCCAGCAACCATAGGAACGGGCCAGATACGCAGTATTTT.